A selection of T cell receptor beta chains follows, all from one sample in a study of Ad26.COV2.S vaccination and SARS-CoV-2 variants. Assay: immunoSEQ multiplex PCR; the TCRdb copy retains only in-frame clones and omits some. The profile shows just over 350,000 clones, roughly 85% of them singletons. Sequences were derived from peripheral blood, sampled in a trial of Ad26.COV2.S vaccine versus placebo. The source is a person aged 18 to 59 who received the Ad26.COV2.S COVID-19 vaccine or a placebo. CDR3s include the opening cysteine and the closing phenylalanine or tryptophan. D genes are given only for firm matches. Size tells how often a clone was seen (once, few, many) or the class of an expanded clone, and some rows leave it out.

cdr3_aa: CASTPRVGTGELFF; cdr3_nt: TGTGCCAGCACCCCTAGGGTGGGCACCGGGGAGCTGTTTTTT; v_call: TRBV27; j_call: TRBJ2-2; d_call: .; clone_size: .
cdr3_aa: CASSPGTGGYRF; cdr3_nt: TGTGCCAGCAGCCCCGGGACAGGGGGTTACCGGTTC; v_call: TRBV5-6; j_call: TRBJ2-7; d_call: TRBD1; clone_size: .
cdr3_aa: CASSSRSSYNSPLHF; cdr3_nt: TGTGCCAGCAGTTCAAGAAGCTCCTATAATTCACCCCTCCACTTT; v_call: TRBV27; j_call: TRBJ1-6; d_call: .; clone_size: .
cdr3_aa: CASSPGTGGSVAETQYF; cdr3_nt: TGTGCCAGCAGCCCAGGGACGGGAGGGTCTGTCGCGGAGACCCAGTACTTC; v_call: TRBV3-1/TRBV3-2; j_call: TRBJ2-5; d_call: TRBD2; clone_size: .
cdr3_aa: CASSQRQGDTGELFF; cdr3_nt: TGTGCCAGCAGCCAACGACAGGGCGACACCGGGGAGCTGTTTTTT; v_call: TRBV14; j_call: TRBJ2-2; d_call: TRBD1; clone_size: .
cdr3_aa: CASSYLTYEQYF; cdr3_nt: TGTGCCAGCAGTTACTTGACCTACGAGCAGTACTTC; v_call: TRBV6-2/TRBV6-3; j_call: TRBJ2-7; d_call: .; clone_size: .
cdr3_aa: CASSLVGTSGNEQFF; cdr3_nt: TGTGCCAGCAGCTTAGTCGGGACTAGTGGTAATGAGCAGTTCTTC; v_call: TRBV7-2; j_call: TRBJ2-1; d_call: TRBD2; clone_size: .
cdr3_aa: CATSRGQGRSSGANVLTF; cdr3_nt: TGTGCCACCAGCAGAGGACAGGGTAGAAGCTCTGGGGCCAACGTCCTGACTTTC; v_call: TRBV15; j_call: TRBJ2-6; d_call: TRBD1; clone_size: .
cdr3_aa: CASSLPWAYGYTF; cdr3_nt: TGTGCCAGCAGCTTGCCGTGGGCCTATGGCTACACCTTC; v_call: TRBV11-2; j_call: TRBJ1-2; d_call: .; clone_size: .
cdr3_aa: CASSAEEGGYEQYF; cdr3_nt: TGTGCCAGCAGCGCAGAAGAGGGAGGGTACGAGCAGTACTTC; v_call: TRBV9; j_call: TRBJ2-7; d_call: TRBD2; clone_size: .
cdr3_aa: CASSSEGGAYGYTF; cdr3_nt: TGCGCCAGCAGCTCGGAAGGGGGCGCCTATGGCTACACCTTC; v_call: TRBV5-1; j_call: TRBJ1-2; d_call: TRBD1; clone_size: .
cdr3_aa: CASSQRAASINEQFF; cdr3_nt: TGTGCCAGCAGCCAACGCGCGGCCTCAATCAATGAGCAGTTCTTC; v_call: TRBV11-3; j_call: TRBJ2-1; d_call: .; clone_size: once
cdr3_aa: CASSQTGTSGNEQFF; cdr3_nt: TGTGCCAGCTCACAAACCGGGACTAGCGGAAATGAGCAGTTCTTC; v_call: TRBV18; j_call: TRBJ2-1; d_call: TRBD2; clone_size: .
cdr3_aa: CASSPLSGERVSYTF; cdr3_nt: TGTGCCAGCAGCCCCCTTAGCGGGGAGAGAGTTAGCTACACCTTC; v_call: TRBV14; j_call: TRBJ1-2; d_call: .; clone_size: .
cdr3_aa: CASSEEWQSNQPQHF; cdr3_nt: TGTGCCAGCAGTGAAGAATGGCAGAGCAATCAGCCCCAGCATTTT; v_call: TRBV6-1; j_call: TRBJ1-5; d_call: .; clone_size: .
cdr3_aa: CASSFDPNTEAFF; cdr3_nt: TGTGCCAGCAGCTTCGACCCGAACACTGAAGCTTTCTTT; v_call: TRBV11-2; j_call: TRBJ1-1; d_call: .; clone_size: .
cdr3_aa: CASSIVREETQYF; cdr3_nt: TGTGCCAGTAGTATAGTTAGGGAAGAGACCCAGTACTTC; v_call: TRBV19; j_call: TRBJ2-5; d_call: .; clone_size: .
cdr3_aa: CASSLGWNNEQFF; cdr3_nt: TGCGCCAGCAGCTTGGGATGGAACAATGAGCAGTTCTTC; v_call: TRBV5-1; j_call: TRBJ2-1; d_call: .; clone_size: .
cdr3_aa: CASSVNRWDTQYF; cdr3_nt: TGTGCCAGCAGCGTAAACAGATGGGATACGCAGTATTTT; v_call: TRBV9; j_call: TRBJ2-3; d_call: .; clone_size: .
cdr3_aa: CASRTGLMGNQPQHF; cdr3_nt: TGTGCCAGTCGGACAGGGTTGATGGGCAATCAGCCCCAGCATTTT; v_call: TRBV19; j_call: TRBJ1-5; d_call: TRBD1; clone_size: .
cdr3_aa: CSASEPAGLDQFF; cdr3_nt: TGCAGTGCTAGTGAACCAGCGGGTCTGGACCAGTTCTTC; v_call: TRBV20-1; j_call: TRBJ2-1; d_call: .; clone_size: .
cdr3_aa: CASSSHDEQCF; cdr3_nt: TGTGCCAGCAGCTCACATGACGAGCAGTGCTTC; v_call: TRBV3-1/TRBV3-2; j_call: TRBJ2-7; d_call: .; clone_size: .
cdr3_aa: CANEPGTGRHEQFF; cdr3_nt: TGTGCCAACGAGCCCGGGACAGGGAGACATGAGCAGTTCTTC; v_call: TRBV6-4; j_call: TRBJ2-1; d_call: TRBD1; clone_size: .
cdr3_aa: CASSQAPQGPYEQYF; cdr3_nt: TGCGCCAGCAGCCAAGCACCCCAGGGGCCGTACGAGCAGTACTTC; v_call: TRBV4-3; j_call: TRBJ2-7; d_call: .; clone_size: .
cdr3_aa: CAISGGLASGANVLTF; cdr3_nt: TGTGCCATTTCAGGGGGCCTAGCCTCTGGGGCCAACGTCCTGACTTTC; v_call: TRBV10-3; j_call: TRBJ2-6; d_call: TRBD1; clone_size: .
cdr3_aa: CASSLDGGGGTDTQYF; cdr3_nt: TGTGCCAGCAGCTTAGACGGCGGGGGTGGTACAGATACGCAGTATTTT; v_call: TRBV7-2; j_call: TRBJ2-3; d_call: TRBD2; clone_size: .
cdr3_aa: CSVRTGDYEQYF; cdr3_nt: TGCAGCGTTCGGACAGGGGACTACGAGCAGTACTTC; v_call: TRBV29-1; j_call: TRBJ2-7; d_call: TRBD1; clone_size: few
cdr3_aa: CASSQVPGSGANVLTF; cdr3_nt: TGTGCCAGCAGTCAAGTTCCAGGGTCTGGGGCCAACGTCCTGACTTTC; v_call: TRBV27; j_call: TRBJ2-6; d_call: .; clone_size: .
cdr3_aa: CASSIGQDSGANVLTF; cdr3_nt: TGTGCCAGTAGTATAGGTCAGGACTCTGGGGCCAACGTCCTGACTTTC; v_call: TRBV19; j_call: TRBJ2-6; d_call: .; clone_size: .
cdr3_aa: CASSLTGAGTEAFF; cdr3_nt: TGCGCCAGCAGCCTGACAGGGGCAGGGACTGAAGCTTTCTTT; v_call: TRBV10-1; j_call: TRBJ1-1; d_call: TRBD1; clone_size: .
cdr3_aa: CASSPGAASTDTQYF; cdr3_nt: TGTGCCAGCAGTCCAGGGGCAGCTAGCACAGATACGCAGTATTTT; v_call: TRBV2; j_call: TRBJ2-3; d_call: .; clone_size: .
cdr3_aa: CASSLSTGSSYEQYF; cdr3_nt: TGTGCCAGCAGCTTATCGACAGGGAGCTCCTACGAGCAGTACTTC; v_call: TRBV7-2; j_call: TRBJ2-7; d_call: TRBD1; clone_size: .
cdr3_aa: CASSEQNFGYTF; cdr3_nt: TGTGCCAGCAGCGAACAAAACTTTGGCTACACCTTC; v_call: TRBV7-9; j_call: TRBJ1-2; d_call: .; clone_size: .
cdr3_aa: CASSRDRSSTEAFF; cdr3_nt: TGTGCCAGCAGCCGAGACAGGTCTAGCACTGAAGCTTTCTTT; v_call: TRBV7-9; j_call: TRBJ1-1; d_call: .; clone_size: .